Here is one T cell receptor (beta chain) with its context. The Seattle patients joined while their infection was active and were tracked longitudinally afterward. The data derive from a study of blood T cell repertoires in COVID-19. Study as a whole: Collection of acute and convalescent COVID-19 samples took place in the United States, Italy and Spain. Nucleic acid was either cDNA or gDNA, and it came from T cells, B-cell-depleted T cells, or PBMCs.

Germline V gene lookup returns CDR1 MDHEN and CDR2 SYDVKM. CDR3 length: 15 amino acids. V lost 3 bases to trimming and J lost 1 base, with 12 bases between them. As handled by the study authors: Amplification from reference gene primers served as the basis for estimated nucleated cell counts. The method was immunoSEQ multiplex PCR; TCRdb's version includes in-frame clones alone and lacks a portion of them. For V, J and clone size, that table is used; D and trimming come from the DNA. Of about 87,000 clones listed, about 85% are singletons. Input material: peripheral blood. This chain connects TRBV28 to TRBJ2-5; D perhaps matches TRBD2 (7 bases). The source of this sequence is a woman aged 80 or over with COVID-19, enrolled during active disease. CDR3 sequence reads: CASSFYGGPQETQYF. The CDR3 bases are TGTGCCAGCAGTTTTTACGGGGGGCCCCAAGAGACCCAGTACTTC.